The 13 T cell receptor beta chains below all came from one sample that was sequenced in a study of cytomegalovirus exposure and HLA in healthy donors. The PCR contained 60 Vbeta and 13 Jbeta primers. TCRdb's table, derived via immunoSEQ multiplex PCR, lists solely in-frame clones and lacks some. The sample contains about 85,000 clones, 60% to 80% of which appear only once. Input material: PBMCs. The source of these receptors is a woman aged 50 to 60 in good health and CMV-seropositive.

J is TRBJ1-5 and V is TRBV6-5; D is ambiguous. The CDR3 is made up of 15 amino acids. Germline CDR1 is MNHEY and CDR2 is SVGAGI. Trimming took off 0 bases at V and 3 bases at J, with 9 bases between the two ends. Here the CDR3 DNA reads TGTGCCAGCAGTTACTCTCGGGGTGCCAATCAGCCCCAGCATTTT. Translating it yields CASSYSRGANQPQHF.

V and J are TRBV11-1 and TRBJ2-5, with D maybe TRBD2 (5 bases). V lost 3 bases, J lost 5 bases, and 10 bases lay in between. The CDR3 is 13 residues long. The germline V gene has CDR1 SGHAT and CDR2 FQDESV (reference sequence). In nucleotides, the CDR3 is TGTGCCAGCAGCTTGTACGGGGTCGAGACCCAGTACTTC. This sequence encodes CASSLYGVETQYF.

This clone was counted a single time. The V gene is TRBV27, the J gene TRBJ1-1; tentatively, D is TRBD1 (5 bases). This CDR3 contains 13 residues. Germline CDR1 is MNHEY and CDR2 is SMNVEV (reference sequence). Trimming pared 8 bases from V and 2 bases from J, leaving 12 bases between. CDR3 loop: CASSWGDNTEAFF. CDR3 nucleotide sequence: TGTGCCAGCTCGTGGGGGGATAACACTGAAGCTTTCTTT.

This rearrangement joins TRBV7-9 to TRBJ2-3; 8 nucleotides match TRBD2. Germline lookup yields CDR1 SEHNR and CDR2 FQNEAQ (reference sequence). This CDR3 region has 16 residues. V lost 3 bases and J lost 3; bases outside the gene matches: 8. The CDR3 coding sequence is TGTGCCAGCAGCTTTTCCGGGACTAGACTAACAGATACGCAGTATTTT. Encoded protein: CASSFSGTRLTDTQYF.

This rearrangement joins TRBV5-8 to TRBJ2-1; a possible D gene is TRBD2 (5 bases). This CDR3 comprises 13 residues. V shed 3 bases and J shed 3 bases, with 7 bases lying between them. The germline V gene encodes CDR1 SGHTS and CDR2 YDEGEE. The DNA of the CDR3 is TGTGCCAGCAGCTGGACTTTCTACAATGAGCAGTTCTTC. It translates to CASSWTFYNEQFF.

Regarding this clone: This sample also contains other DNA sequences that code for the same CDR3. This chain links TRBV2 with TRBJ1-4, with 8 bases fitting TRBD1. The length of the CDR3 is 14 residues. Losses at the gene ends were 5 bases for V and 3 bases for J; bases not matched to a gene: 2. Per germline, CDR1 SNHLY and CDR2 FYNNEI. CDR3 region: CASSQGASNEKLFF. In nucleotides, the CDR3 is TGTGCCAGCAGTCAGGGGGCCTCTAATGAAAAACTGTTTTTT.

V gene TRBV10-3 combines with J gene TRBJ2-1; 8 bases are a match to TRBD2. CDR1 is ENHRY and CDR2 is SYGVKD in the germline V gene. The V segment lost 2 bases and the J segment 4 bases; nucleotides outside the gene matches: 4. This CDR3 is 15 amino acids long. The CDR3 DNA follows: TGTGCCATCAGTGAGCGGGGGGGCCTTTACAATGAGCAGTTCTTC. It encodes CAISERGGLYNEQFF.

The chain has TRBV7-2 and TRBJ2-1, with 8 bases fitting TRBD2. The CDR3 is 12 residues long. The V gene end was trimmed by 6 bases and the J gene end by 6 bases; junction bases not matched to a gene: 1. Looked up from germline, CDR1 is SGHTA and CDR2 is FQGNSA. The CDR3 DNA sequence: TGTGCCAGCAGTACTAGCGGCAATGAGCAGTTCTTC. It translates to CASSTSGNEQFF.

J is TRBJ2-2 and V is TRBV7-3; 8 bases are a match to TRBD1. The ends lost 5 bases at V and 6 bases at J; junction bases unmatched: 14. Germline lookup yields CDR1 SGHTA and CDR2 FQGTGA. The CDR3 contains 17 residues. CDR3 region: CASSQGQASFDSGELFF. CDR3 coding DNA: TGTGCCAGCAGCCAGGGACAGGCCTCTTTCGACTCCGGGGAGCTGTTTTTT.

V usage is TRBV19 and J usage is TRBJ1-2; D unresolved. Germline CDR1 LNHDA, CDR2 SQIVND (reference sequence). V dropped 6 bases and J dropped 4 bases, with 12 bases sitting between them. There are 13 residues in the CDR3. The DNA for the CDR3 is TGTGCCAGTAGACCGCAGGAAAGCTATGGCTACACCTTC. Translating gives CASRPQESYGYTF.

This clone has more than one count but fewer than ten. The chain is built from TRBV30 and TRBJ1-2; maybe TRBD1 (6 bases). Trimming stripped 1 base from V and 3 bases from J, with 12 bases between. Germline V lookup: CDR1 GTSNPN, CDR2 SVGIG (reference sequence). This CDR3 is 14 amino acids long. The DNA for the CDR3 is TGTGCCTGGAGTGGGGGGGGCGATCACTATGGCTACACCTTC. Its protein is CAWSGGGDHYGYTF.

Concerning this clone: One end of the junction varies from germline; a read error may be responsible. The rearrangement links TRBV2 to TRBJ1-5, with 10 nucleotides matching TRBD1. The CDR3 runs 15 residues. The germline V gene encodes CDR1 SNHLY and CDR2 FYNNEI. DNA for the CDR3: TGTGCCAGCAGCGAAGGGACAGGGGCCAATCAGCCCCAGCATTTT. Encoded protein: CASSEGTGANQPQHF.

This chain uses TRBV29-1 with TRBJ2-1, with TRBD2 as a possible D gene (5 bases). In germline, CDR1 is SQVTM, CDR2 ANQGSEA. The CDR3 loop spans 13 amino acids. V lost 3 bases, J lost 3 bases, and 9 bases lay in between. As DNA, the CDR3 is TGCAGCGTTGACGAGGGATTCTACAATGAGCAGTTCTTC. Translated: CSVDEGFYNEQFF.